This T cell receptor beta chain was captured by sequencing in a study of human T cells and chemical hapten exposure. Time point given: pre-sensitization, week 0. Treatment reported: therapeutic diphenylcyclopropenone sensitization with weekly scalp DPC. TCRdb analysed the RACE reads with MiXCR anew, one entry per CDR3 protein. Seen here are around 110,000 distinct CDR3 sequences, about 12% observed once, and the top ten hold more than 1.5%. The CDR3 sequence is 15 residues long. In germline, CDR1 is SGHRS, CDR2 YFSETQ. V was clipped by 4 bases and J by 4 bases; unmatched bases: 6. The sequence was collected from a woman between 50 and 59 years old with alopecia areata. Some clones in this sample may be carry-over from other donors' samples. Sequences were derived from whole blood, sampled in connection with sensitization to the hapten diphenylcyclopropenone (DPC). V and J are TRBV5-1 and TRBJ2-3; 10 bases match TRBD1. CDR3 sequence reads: CASSLGQGRSDTQYF. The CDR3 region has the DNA TGCGCCAGCAGCCTGGGACAGGGGAGGTCAGATACGCAGTATTTT.